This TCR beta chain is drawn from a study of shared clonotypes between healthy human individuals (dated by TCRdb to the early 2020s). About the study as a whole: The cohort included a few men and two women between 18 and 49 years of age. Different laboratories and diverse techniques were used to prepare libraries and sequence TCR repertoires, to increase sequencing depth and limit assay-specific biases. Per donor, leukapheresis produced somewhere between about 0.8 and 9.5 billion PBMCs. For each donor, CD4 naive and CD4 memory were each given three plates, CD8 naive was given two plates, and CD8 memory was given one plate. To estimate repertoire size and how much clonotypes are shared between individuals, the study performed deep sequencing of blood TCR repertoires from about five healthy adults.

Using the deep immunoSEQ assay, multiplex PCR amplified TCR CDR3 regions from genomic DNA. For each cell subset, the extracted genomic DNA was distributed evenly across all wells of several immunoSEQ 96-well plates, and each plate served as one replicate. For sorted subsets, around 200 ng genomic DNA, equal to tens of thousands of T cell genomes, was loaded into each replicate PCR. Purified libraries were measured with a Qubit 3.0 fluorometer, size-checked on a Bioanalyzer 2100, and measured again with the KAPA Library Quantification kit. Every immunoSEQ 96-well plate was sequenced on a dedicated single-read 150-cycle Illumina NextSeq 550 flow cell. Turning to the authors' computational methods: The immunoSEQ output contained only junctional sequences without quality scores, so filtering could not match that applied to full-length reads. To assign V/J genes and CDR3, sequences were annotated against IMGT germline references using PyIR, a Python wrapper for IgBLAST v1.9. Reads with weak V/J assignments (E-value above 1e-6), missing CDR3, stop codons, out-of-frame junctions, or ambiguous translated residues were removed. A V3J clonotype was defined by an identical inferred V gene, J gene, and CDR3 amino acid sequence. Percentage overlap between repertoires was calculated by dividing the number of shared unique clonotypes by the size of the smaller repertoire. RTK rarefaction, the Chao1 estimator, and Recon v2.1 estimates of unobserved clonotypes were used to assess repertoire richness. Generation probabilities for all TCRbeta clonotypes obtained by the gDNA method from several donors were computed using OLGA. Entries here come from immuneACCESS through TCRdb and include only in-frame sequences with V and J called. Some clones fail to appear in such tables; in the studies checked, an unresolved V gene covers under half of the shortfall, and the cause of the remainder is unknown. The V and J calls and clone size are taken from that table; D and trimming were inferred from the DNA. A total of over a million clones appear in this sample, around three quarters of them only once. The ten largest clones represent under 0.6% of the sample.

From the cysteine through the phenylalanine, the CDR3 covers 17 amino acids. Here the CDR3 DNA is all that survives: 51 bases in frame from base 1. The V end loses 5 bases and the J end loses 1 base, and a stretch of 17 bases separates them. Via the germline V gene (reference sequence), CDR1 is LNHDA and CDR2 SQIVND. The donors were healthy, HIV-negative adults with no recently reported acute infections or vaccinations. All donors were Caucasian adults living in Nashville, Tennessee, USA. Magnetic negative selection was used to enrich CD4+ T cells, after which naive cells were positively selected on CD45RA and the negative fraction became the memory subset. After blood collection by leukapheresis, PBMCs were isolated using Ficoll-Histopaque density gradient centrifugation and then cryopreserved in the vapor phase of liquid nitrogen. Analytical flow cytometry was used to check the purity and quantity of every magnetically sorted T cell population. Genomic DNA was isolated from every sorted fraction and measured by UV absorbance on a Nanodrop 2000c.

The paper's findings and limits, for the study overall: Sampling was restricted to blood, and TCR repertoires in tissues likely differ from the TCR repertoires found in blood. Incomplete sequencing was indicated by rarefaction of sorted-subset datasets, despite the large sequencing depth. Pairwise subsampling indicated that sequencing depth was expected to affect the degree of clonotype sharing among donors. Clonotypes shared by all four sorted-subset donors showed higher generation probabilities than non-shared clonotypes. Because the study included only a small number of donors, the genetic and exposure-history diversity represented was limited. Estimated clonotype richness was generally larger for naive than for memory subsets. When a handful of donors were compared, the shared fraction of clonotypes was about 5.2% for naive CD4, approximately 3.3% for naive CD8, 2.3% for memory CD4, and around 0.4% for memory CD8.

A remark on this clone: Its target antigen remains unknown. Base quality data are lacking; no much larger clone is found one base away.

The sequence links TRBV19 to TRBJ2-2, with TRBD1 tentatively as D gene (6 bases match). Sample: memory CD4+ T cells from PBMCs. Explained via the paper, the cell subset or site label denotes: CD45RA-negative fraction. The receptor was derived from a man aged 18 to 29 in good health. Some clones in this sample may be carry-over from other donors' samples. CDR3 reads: CASSPLGALGNTGELFF. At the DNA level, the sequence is TGTGCCAGTAGTCCGCTGGGGGCCCTAGGGAACACCGGGGAGCTGTTTTTT.